This T cell receptor beta chain was identified during a study of T cells in women clearing cervical HPV infection. The overall study: Case blood was drawn when the lesion was first found; control blood after infection became undetectable. HLA type stays a possible confounder, typing being limited. Study outcomes and limitations: CIN3+ cases had significantly higher TCR repertoire richness than controls, but evenness did not differ. TRBV6-7 relative abundance averaged approximately 0.1% in cases and less than 0.2% in controls.

Here immunoSEQ multiplex PCR was the method, and the copy in TCRdb shows in-frame clones only, minus some. The sample totals approximately 44,000 clones. On this clone: The antigen is undetermined. The read finishes 3 residues shy of the CDR3 end, and the germline J gene is used to complete it.

The CDR3 totals 15 residues. The germline V and J ends were trimmed by 3 bases and 0 bases, with 11 bases remaining between them. Per the germline V gene, CDR1 is MNHNS and CDR2 is SASEGT. The chain employs TRBV6-1 and TRBJ1-2; a weak D match, TRBD1 (6 bases). The sample taken for sequencing was blood buffy coat. This clonotype was obtained from a woman between 18 and 70 years old with a cervical HPV16 infection that either progressed to CIN3+ or cleared (not recorded which). Incomplete CDR3 DNA: TGTGCCAGCAGTGACTGGGCAGGGGCTAACTATGGC. The encoded protein is CASSDWAGANYG. The whole CDR3 region reads CASSDWAGANYGYTF.